Below, one T cell receptor beta chain is given with its context. What antigen it recognizes has not been identified. Base-call qualities are not available, and no considerably larger clone is one nucleotide away. The CDR3 spans 15 residues, from the cysteine through the phenylalanine. Of all the DNA, just the CDR3 is kept, 45 bases in frame from base 1. Trimming takes 8 bases from V and 0 bases from J, and the germline ends sit 16 bases apart. From a lookup of the germline V gene, CDR1 and CDR2 are SQVTM and ANQGSEA. Receptor amplification or capture employed the immunoSEQ multiplex PCR assay. Rearranged TCR beta chain sequences were amplified using the hsTCRB Kit according to the manufacturer's protocol. TCRB libraries were sequenced on an Illumina MiSeq. As for the original processing: The kit vendor's proprietary platform handled demultiplexing, trimming and gene mapping. The immuneACCESS repertoire file appears here via TCRdb, limited to in-frame rearrangements. These files lack a portion of the clones; in checked studies, under half of the deficit traces to unresolved V genes, and the cause of the others is not known. The D gene and trimming were derived from the DNA, and the V and J assignments and clone size from that table. The table for this sample lists 41,000 or so clones; 60% to 85% of them were counted only once. Roughly 6.3% of the sample is held by the ten biggest clonotypes.

The sample comes from a study of a mutant IDH1 vaccine in newly diagnosed glioma (dated by TCRdb to the early 2020s). Concerning the study at large: Patients were given eight vaccinations, in weeks 1, 3, 5, 7, 11, 15, 19 and 23, which matched visits V03 through V10. Vaccination was initiated 4-6 weeks after radiotherapy alone, or concurrently with temozolomide cycles in the chemotherapy-containing groups. For exploratory analyses, longitudinal TCRB deep sequencing was carried out in 25 treated patients wherever samples were available. Before enrollment, patients had received standard therapy of radiotherapy alone, temozolomide alone, or radiochemotherapy with temozolomide; most received the combination. Six visits were used for peripheral blood collection: V03 (baseline), V05, V07, V10, V12 and V13. The roughly 35 treated patients were 62.5% male and roughly 40% female, with a mean age of approximately 40 years. The paper's findings and limits, for the study overall: Across multiple MHC alleles, vaccine-induced immune responses were seen in just over 90% of patients. Pseudoprogression appeared unrelated to alterations in the top peripheral T cell clonotypes detected by TCRB sequencing. According to the authors, sample limitations meant that analyses of patient blood samples could not be reproduced. Selection of PBMC samples for TCRB deep sequencing was based on availability.

This sample's time point label indicates: week 23, last vaccination. Each vaccine dose, consisting of 300 ug of a 20-mer mutant IDH1 peptide in Montanide, was administered subcutaneously with topical imiquimod. All donors had newly diagnosed IDH1-mutant astrocytomas of WHO grade 3 or 4 that showed loss of nuclear ATRX. The samples were drawn from NOA16, a multicentre, single-arm, open-label phase I trial in Germany that tested a mutant IDH1 peptide vaccine in humans for the first time. Genomic DNA for TCRB sequencing was extracted from EDTA blood using the DNeasy Blood and Tissue Kit. The clonotype originates from a woman aged 40 to 50 with glioma. Some clones in this sample may be carry-over from other donors' samples. This chain is built from TRBV29-1 and TRBJ2-2; the D gene identity is not certain. The specimen was PBMCs, collected from a glioma patient whose treatment included an IDH1 peptide vaccine. The bases are TGCAGCTACCATTCTGCCCTAACGAACACCGGGGAGCTGTTTTTT. Translated, it gives CSYHSALTNTGELFF.